This passage covers 32 T cell receptor beta chains from one sample sequenced in a study of graft-versus-host responses after intestinal transplantation. Libraries were prepared by immunoSEQ multiplex PCR; TCRdb keeps only in-frame clonotypes and omits some of them. The table lists about 90,000 clones, 75% to 95% of them singletons. What these receptors recognize is not known. This specimen was unstimulated CD8+ T cells sorted from spleen or lymph node cells, taken before intestinal transplant. The receptors were sampled from a human donor who received an intestinal transplant.

The rearrangement uses TRBV7-9 and TRBJ1-5; no definite D call. Trimming left V 2 bases short and J 2 bases short, with 10 bases between. The CDR3 extends over 15 amino acids. CDR1 and CDR2 from the germline V gene are SEHNR and FQNEAQ (reference sequence). The CDR3 reads CASSLTGEGNQPQHF. The CDR3 DNA reads as TGTGCCAGCAGCTTAACCGGAGAAGGCAATCAGCCCCAGCATTTT.

The rearrangement joins TRBV6-5 to TRBJ2-7; no clear D. The germline gives CDR1 MNHEY, CDR2 SVGAGI. V lost 5 bases and J 0 bases, leaving 8 bases between the germline ends. The CDR3 consists of 13 residues. The CDR3 DNA follows: TGTGCCAGCAGTCAACATGGCTCCTACGAGCAGTACTTC. It specifies CASSQHGSYEQYF.

V gene TRBV5-5 combines with J gene TRBJ2-3, with 13 bases identical to TRBD2. Germline V gene data show CDR1 as SGHKS and CDR2 as YYEKEE (reference sequence). The V gene end was trimmed by 3 bases and the J gene end by 6 bases; junction bases not matched to a gene: 7. The CDR3 sequence is 16 residues long. CDR3 coding DNA: TGTGCCAGCAGCTCCAGACTAGCGGGGGGTCATGATACGCAGTATTTT. Encoded protein: CASSSRLAGGHDTQYF.

This chain connects TRBV5-1 to TRBJ1-1; no clear D gene. The germline V and J ends were trimmed by 2 bases and 6 bases, with 8 bases remaining between them. In germline, CDR1 is SGHRS, CDR2 YFSETQ. The CDR3 sequence is 12 residues long. CDR3: CASSLRGSEAFF. CDR3 nucleotides: TGCGCCAGCAGCTTACGGGGATCTGAAGCTTTCTTT.

The V gene is TRBV10-3, the J gene TRBJ2-1; weak D call: TRBD2 (5 bases). This CDR3 is built from 18 residues. Germline V gene data show CDR1 as ENHRY and CDR2 as SYGVKD. V lost 3 bases and J lost 8, with 26 bases in between. In DNA form, the CDR3 reads TGTGCCATCAGTGACCCTACGGGCGAGCGCGGGTATGGGGATGAGCAGTTCTTC. Encoded protein: CAISDPTGERGYGDEQFF.

The chain has TRBV6-1 and TRBJ2-3, with 8 bases matching TRBD2. Trimming cost V 6 bases and J 2 bases; bases outside gene matches: 10. The CDR3 is made up of 16 amino acids. Germline CDR1 MNHNS, CDR2 SASEGT. CDR3 DNA: TGTGCCAGCAGCGAATATACTAGCGGACTCACAGATACGCAGTATTTT. This sequence encodes CASSEYTSGLTDTQYF.

The gene calls are TRBV7-9 and TRBJ2-7; D perhaps matches TRBD2 (5 bases). The germline gives CDR1 SEHNR, CDR2 FQNEAQ (reference sequence). This CDR3 has 14 amino acids. Trimming removed 1 base from V and 0 bases from J, with 7 bases in between. Here the CDR3 reads CASSLERSSYEQYF. The CDR3, as DNA: TGTGCCAGCAGCTTAGAGCGGAGCTCCTACGAGCAGTACTTC.

The chain joins TRBV5-6 to TRBJ2-7, with D possibly matching TRBD1 (6 bases). The CDR3 loop spans 14 amino acids. The V end lost 0 bases, the J end lost 3 bases, and 10 bases lay between the germline ends. The V gene's germline CDR1 is SGHDT and CDR2 YYEEEE. CDR3 sequence reads: CASSLDTGIYEQYF. The CDR3 DNA reads TGTGCCAGCAGCTTGGATACAGGGATCTACGAGCAGTACTTC.

The genes are TRBV6-5 and TRBJ2-7, with D tentatively TRBD1 (6 bases). The germline gives CDR1 MNHEY, CDR2 SVGAGI. Trimming shortened V by 0 bases and J by 2 bases, and 14 bases separated the two germline ends. This CDR3 is built from 16 residues. CDR3 nucleotide sequence: TGTGCCAGCAGTTACTCTTCTGGGACACAGCCCTACGAGCAGTACTTC. It codes for CASSYSSGTQPYEQYF.

The chain joins TRBV5-1 to TRBJ1-1; 9 bases agree with TRBD1. The CDR3 spans 17 residues. Looked up from germline, CDR1 is SGHRS and CDR2 is YFSETQ. Unmatched junction bases numbered 8, after V lost 2 bases and J lost 0 bases. CDR3 residues: CASSFGYRGLMNTEAFF. The DNA for the CDR3 is TGCGCCAGCAGCTTCGGTTACAGGGGGCTGATGAACACTGAAGCTTTCTTT. Full variable domain (missing parts from reference TRBV5-1 and TRBJ1-1): KAGVTQTPRYLIKTRGQQVTLSCSPISGHRSVSWYQQTPGQGLQFLFEYFSETQRNKGNFPGRFSGRQFSNSRSEMNVSTLELGDSALYLCASSFGYRGLMNTEAFFGQGTRLTVV.

This clone was counted a single time. This chain uses TRBV7-6 with TRBJ2-1, with 9 positions matching TRBD1. The CDR3 length is 15 residues. Germline assignment: CDR1 SGHVS and CDR2 FNYEAQ. The J segment lost 8 bases and the V segment lost 5 bases, leaving 10 bases of the junction unmatched. The CDR3 nucleotides read TGTGCCAGCAGCACTATCACAGGGGGCGAGCATGAGCAGTTCTTC. It encodes CASSTITGGEHEQFF.

The chain has TRBV21-1 and TRBJ2-1; TRBD1, the table's D call, lacks a check against the DNA. TRBV21-1 is annotated as a pseudogene. The CDR3 contains 12 residues. The chain's CDR3 is CASSKEGLQQFF. The CDR3 region has the DNA TGTGCCAGCAGCAAAGAGGGGCTTCAGCAGTTCTTC.

The chain has TRBV19 and TRBJ2-6; tentative D call: TRBD1 (6 bases). The CDR3 length is 15 residues. The V end lost 1 base, the J end lost 2 bases, and 6 bases lay between the germline ends. Germline loops: CDR1 LNHDA, CDR2 SQIVND (reference sequence). CDR3 sequence: CASSIGTAGANVLTF. CDR3 DNA: TGTGCCAGTAGTATAGGGACAGCTGGGGCCAACGTCCTGACTTTC.

The gene calls are TRBV7-9 and TRBJ1-2, with 8 nucleotides matching TRBD1. The germline V gene has CDR1 SEHNR and CDR2 FQNEAQ (reference sequence). V lost 5 bases to trimming and J lost 3 bases; unmatched junction nucleotides: 8. This CDR3 region has 15 residues. In nucleotides, the CDR3 is TGTGCCAGCAGCAGAACAGGGGGTTTAGACTATGGCTACACCTTC. Translated: CASSRTGGLDYGYTF.

The chain has TRBV5-1 and TRBJ2-3, with 12 bases aligning to TRBD2. CDR1 and CDR2 from the germline V gene are SGHRS and YFSETQ. The CDR3 extends over 17 amino acids. V lost 4 bases and J lost 0; bases outside the gene matches: 6. This CDR3 is CASSPRLAGASTDTQYF. The CDR3 region has the DNA TGCGCCAGCAGCCCAAGACTAGCGGGAGCGAGCACAGATACGCAGTATTTT.

The V call is TRBV18, the J call TRBJ1-3, with 7 bases that match TRBD1. V was pared by 5 bases and J by 0 bases, with 13 bases of the junction left unmatched. CDR1 and CDR2 (germline): KGHSH, LQKENI. This CDR3 comprises 18 residues. CDR3 residues: CASSSHPGQPVSGNTIYF. In nucleotides, the CDR3 is TGTGCCAGCTCATCACATCCGGGACAGCCTGTCTCTGGAAACACCATATATTTT.

This chain connects TRBV4-3 to TRBJ2-3; the D is unclear. The ends were cut back, 4 bases at V and 0 bases at J, with 11 bases in the middle. The CDR3 is made up of 15 amino acids. The V gene's germline CDR1 is LGHNA and CDR2 YSLEER. CDR3 region: CASSPDSTSTDTQYF. The CDR3 DNA reads as TGCGCCAGCAGCCCAGACTCGACTAGCACAGATACGCAGTATTTT.

V and J are TRBV9 and TRBJ2-3; 12 bases match TRBD2. The germline CDR1 and CDR2 sequences are SGDLS and YYNGEE. The trim removed 8 bases at V and 5 bases at J, leaving 9 bases unmatched. The CDR3 is 15 residues long. The CDR3 is CASSWTSGKLDTQYF. DNA of the CDR3: TGTGCCAGTTCCTGGACTAGCGGGAAGTTAGATACGCAGTATTTT.

This sequence joins TRBV7-9 and TRBJ2-7; 7 nucleotides line up with TRBD2. The CDR3 extends over 13 amino acids. Germline lookup yields CDR1 SEHNR and CDR2 FQNEAQ (reference sequence). With 8 bases clipped from V and 7 bases from J, the junction kept 11 bases outside the gene matches. CDR3 nucleotide sequence: TGTGCCAGCGAGGCGGGAGTACAGGAGGAGCAGTACTTC. Amino acid sequence: CASEAGVQEEQYF. The full variable domain, rest sourced from reference TRBV7-9 and TRBJ2-7, is DTGVSQNPRHKITKRGQNVTFRCDPISEHNRLYWYRQTLGQGPEFLTYFQNEAQLEKSRLLSDRFSAERPKGSFSTLEIQRTEQGDSAMYLCASEAGVQEEQYFGPGTRLTVT.

The CDR3 protein is CAISFFPGLAGGDSYNEQFF. CDR3 coding DNA: TGTGCCATCTCTTTTTTCCCGGGACTAGCGGGAGGAGACTCCTACAATGAGCAGTTCTTC. The chain is built from TRBV10-3 and TRBJ2-1; 15 positions match TRBD2. Germline V lookup: CDR1 ENHRY, CDR2 SYGVKD. The CDR3 covers 20 residues. With V trimmed by 8 bases and J by 0 bases, 14 bases remained unmatched.

The J gene is TRBJ2-2, the V gene TRBV4-1; the match to TRBD2 covers 7 bases. Germline-derived CDR1 and CDR2 are MGHRA and YSYEKL. Germline trimming cut 5 bases from V and 6 bases from J; bases unmatched to any gene: 3. The length of the CDR3 is 13 residues. The chain's CDR3 is CASSASGAGELFF. The CDR3 DNA sequence: TGCGCCAGCAGCGCAAGCGGGGCCGGGGAGCTGTTTTTT.

The chain couples TRBV4-1 to TRBJ2-7, with 9 bases aligning to TRBD1. Germline V gene data show CDR1 as MGHRA and CDR2 as YSYEKL. CDR3 length equals 15 residues. The V segment lost 0 bases and the J segment 4 bases; nucleotides outside the gene matches: 4. The CDR3 DNA follows: TGCGCCAGCAGCCAAGATACGGGACAGGGATACGAGCAGTACTTC. It is translated as CASSQDTGQGYEQYF.

The chain uses TRBV28 and TRBJ2-7, with 8 bases matching TRBD1. Germline CDR1 and CDR2: MDHEN and SYDVKM. The V segment lost 3 bases and the J segment 2 bases; nucleotides outside the gene matches: 12. The CDR3 length is 17 residues. CDR3 sequence: CASSFGTETGDPYEQYF. The CDR3 coding sequence is TGTGCCAGCAGTTTTGGTACCGAGACAGGGGACCCCTACGAGCAGTACTTC.

The chain uses TRBV2 and TRBJ2-5; D perhaps matches TRBD2 (6 bases). The CDR3 is made up of 15 amino acids. The germline V gene encodes CDR1 SNHLY and CDR2 FYNNEI. The V end lost 2 bases, the J end lost 1 base, and 11 bases lay between the germline ends. The CDR3 nucleotides read TGTGCCAGCAGTGAACCCCCCGGGGGCCAAGAGACCCAGTACTTC. Amino acids: CASSEPPGGQETQYF.

This clone has only one observation. The chain carries TRBV9 and TRBJ2-3; D is possibly TRBD2 (6 bases). The V end lost 2 bases, the J end lost 4 bases, and 14 bases lay between the germline ends. This CDR3 is built from 15 residues. CDR1 is SGDLS and CDR2 is YYNGEE in the germline V gene. CDR3 residues: CASSVRLDGPDTQYF. CDR3 coding DNA: TGTGCCAGCAGCGTCCGACTAGATGGCCCAGATACGCAGTATTTT. Combining the CDR3 with reference TRBV9 and TRBJ2-3 gives the whole variable domain DSGVTQTPKHLITATGQRVTLRCSPRSGDLSVYWYQQSLDQGLQFLIQYYNGEERAKGNILERFSAQQFPDLHSELNLSSLELGDSALYFCASSVRLDGPDTQYFGPGTRLTVL.

This clone was counted a few times. V is TRBV6-5 and J is TRBJ1-2, with TRBD1 identical over 7 bases. The germline V gene has CDR1 MNHEY and CDR2 SVGAGI. The CDR3 sequence is 15 residues long. The J segment lost 5 bases and the V segment lost 0 bases, leaving 6 bases of the junction unmatched. CDR3: CASSYSSTGNYGYTF. The CDR3 DNA sequence: TGTGCCAGCAGTTACTCCTCGACAGGGAATTATGGCTACACCTTC.

This chain links TRBV13 with TRBJ2-1, with 7 bases that match TRBD1. This CDR3 contains 16 residues. Germline V CDR1 and CDR2: PRHDT, FYEKMQ (reference sequence). The V gene end was trimmed by 5 bases and the J gene end by 1 base; junction bases not matched to a gene: 8. The CDR3 nucleotides are TGTGCCAGCAGCCCCCGACAGGGTGCGTCCTACAATGAGCAGTTCTTC. It is translated as CASSPRQGASYNEQFF.

The chain recombines TRBV6-5 with TRBJ2-1, with D perhaps matching TRBD1 (6 bases). V gave up 2 bases and J gave up 4 bases, with 9 bases separating them. The CDR3 sequence is 14 residues long. In germline, CDR1 is MNHEY, CDR2 SVGAGI. The CDR3: CASSYKTGYNEQFF. For the CDR3, the DNA is TGTGCCAGCAGTTACAAGACAGGTTACAATGAGCAGTTCTTC.

V is TRBV12-5 and J is TRBJ2-1, with 7 bases that match TRBD1. Losses at the gene ends were 5 bases for V and 9 bases for J; bases not matched to a gene: 10. This CDR3 is 14 amino acids long. Germline CDR1 and CDR2: LGHNT and FRNRAP. Here the CDR3 reads CASGISGGDGEQFF. The CDR3 DNA sequence: TGTGCTAGTGGTATCTCAGGGGGAGACGGTGAGCAGTTCTTC.

The CDR3 sequence is CASSQDGGTGSELGTF. In DNA form, the CDR3 reads TGCGCCAGCAGCCAAGATGGGGGGACAGGGTCGGAGTTAGGCACCTTC. The gene calls are TRBV4-3 and TRBJ1-2; 9 bases line up with TRBD1. Losses at the gene ends were 0 bases for V and 13 bases for J; bases not matched to a gene: 15. Germline V gene sequence: CDR1 LGHNA, CDR2 YSLEER. The CDR3 extends over 16 amino acids.

The DNA for the CDR3 is TGTGCCTGGAGTGTACCGGGGGAGAACACTGAAGCTTTCTTT. Translated, it gives CAWSVPGENTEAFF. The V and J genes are TRBV30 and TRBJ1-1; perhaps TRBD1 as D (5 bases). Trimming took off 0 bases at V and 1 base at J, with 9 bases between the two ends. The CDR3 runs to 14 residues. Germline V gene sequence: CDR1 GTSNPN, CDR2 SVGIG (reference sequence).

Turning to this clone: This sample also contains other DNA sequences that code for the same CDR3. The rearrangement joins TRBV4-1 to TRBJ2-2; perhaps TRBD1 as D (5 bases). The germline CDR1 and CDR2 sequences are MGHRA and YSYEKL. V shed 4 bases and J shed 0 bases, with 12 bases lying between them. This CDR3 is built from 16 residues. The CDR3 loop is CASSPVGAANTGELFF. DNA for the CDR3: TGCGCCAGCAGCCCCGTTGGGGCGGCGAACACCGGGGAGCTGTTTTTT.